Each of the 17 T cell receptor beta chains below was sequenced from the same sample in a study of siplizumab effects on memory and regulatory T cells. Data came from immunoSEQ multiplex PCR; TCRdb stores just in-frame clones and leaves some out. This table holds 100,000 or so clones, around 90% found once. The sequenced material came from non-Treg CD4+ T cells sorted from blood. The receptors derive from a human donor in good health.

The gene calls are TRBV30 and TRBJ2-7, with 9 bases fitting TRBD1. The CDR3 runs 14 residues. CDR1 is GTSNPN, CDR2 SVGIG, per germline (reference sequence). The V gene end was trimmed by 0 bases and the J gene end by 5 bases; junction bases not matched to a gene: 5. In nucleotides, the CDR3 is TGTGCCTGGAGTGTACATGGGACAGGGAACGAGCAGTACTTC. It yields the protein CAWSVHGTGNEQYF.

The J gene is TRBJ2-1, the V gene TRBV7-3; perhaps TRBD1 as D (6 bases). Trimming pared 4 bases from V and 2 bases from J, leaving 12 bases between. This CDR3 contains 15 residues. Germline CDR1 SGHTA, CDR2 FQGTGA. The CDR3 DNA follows: TGTGCCAGCAGCTCCTCCAGGGGTACCTACAATGAGCAGTTCTTC. Protein: CASSSSRGTYNEQFF.

The chain combines TRBV7-9 with TRBJ2-3, with a weak D call TRBD1 (6 bases). CDR1 is SEHNR, CDR2 FQNEAQ, per germline (reference sequence). This CDR3 comprises 13 residues. V was clipped by 1 base and J by 7 bases, with 9 bases between them. As DNA, the CDR3 is TGTGCCAGCAGCTTAGAAGGGACAAATACGCAGTATTTT. It translates to CASSLEGTNTQYF.

The rearrangement joins TRBV5-1 to TRBJ2-7; D perhaps matches TRBD1 (5 bases). The V end was cut by 3 bases, the J end by 6 bases, with 10 bases between. The CDR3 is 12 amino acids. Per the germline V gene, CDR1 is SGHRS and CDR2 is YFSETQ. DNA for the CDR3: TGCGCCAGCAGCTACGACCAGGGCGAGCAGTACTTC. Protein: CASSYDQGEQYF.

The chain employs TRBV19 and TRBJ2-4; TRBD1 matches at 9 bases. This CDR3 has 15 amino acids. The germline gives CDR1 LNHDA, CDR2 SQIVND (reference sequence). V was clipped by 5 bases and J by 6 bases; unmatched bases: 8. The chain's CDR3 is CASSPTKDRGNIQYF. CDR3 in DNA: TGTGCCAGTAGTCCAACTAAGGACAGGGGAAACATTCAGTACTTC.

The chain has TRBV13 and TRBJ1-6; D not resolved. V shed 5 bases and J shed 5 bases, with 7 bases lying between them. CDR1 is PRHDT and CDR2 is FYEKMQ in the germline V gene (reference sequence). The CDR3 spans 13 residues. In DNA, the CDR3 is TGTGCCAGCAGCCGGGAAAATAATTCACCCCTCCACTTT. Its protein product is CASSRENNSPLHF.

The chain links TRBV30 to TRBJ2-2; D unresolved. In germline, CDR1 is GTSNPN, CDR2 SVGIG (reference sequence). This CDR3 region has 12 residues. Trimming removed 0 bases from V and 7 bases from J, with 6 bases in between. The CDR3 DNA reads as TGTGCCTGGAGTGTATTTGACGGGGAGCTGTTTTTT. Its protein is CAWSVFDGELFF.

The J gene is TRBJ1-4, the V gene TRBV7-9; 8 nucleotides agree with TRBD1. The CDR3 is 14 amino acids. The trim removed 2 bases at V and 10 bases at J, leaving 6 bases unmatched. Germline loops: CDR1 SEHNR, CDR2 FQNEAQ (reference sequence). The CDR3 DNA sequence: TGTGCCAGCAGCTTACAGGGGGCCAGGGGAAAACTGTTTTTT. Translation gives CASSLQGARGKLFF.

The chain couples TRBV4-2 to TRBJ2-4; D possibly corresponds to TRBD1 (5 bases). Germline lookup yields CDR1 LGHNA and CDR2 YNFKEQ. Trimming removed 4 bases from V and 3 bases from J, with 13 bases in between. CDR3 length equals 15 residues. The CDR3 DNA reads TGTGCCAGCAGCCGATTGCAAGGGGACAAAAACATTCAGTACTTC. Translation: CASSRLQGDKNIQYF.

This clone was seen just once. This chain uses TRBV19 with TRBJ1-2; 7 positions match TRBD1. V lost 3 bases to trimming and J lost 7 bases; unmatched junction nucleotides: 8. Germline V CDR1 and CDR2: LNHDA, SQIVND (reference sequence). The CDR3 consists of 14 residues. The DNA of the CDR3 is TGTGCCAGTAGTATCTCCCCCAGGACAGGTGGCTACACCTTC. Translation gives CASSISPRTGGYTF.

The chain carries TRBV7-6 and TRBJ2-7; D is uncertain. CDR1 is SGHVS, CDR2 FNYEAQ, per germline. The CDR3 sequence is 15 residues long. The germline V and J ends were trimmed by 1 base and 7 bases, with 17 bases remaining between them. For the CDR3, the DNA is TGTGCCAGCAGCTTAGTTTCTGGATCCGGTGGTGAGCAGTACTTC. It specifies CASSLVSGSGGEQYF.

This clone was recorded once. The rearrangement joins TRBV2 to TRBJ2-3; 11 bases align to TRBD2. Per germline, CDR1 SNHLY and CDR2 FYNNEI. J gave up 0 bases and V 7 bases, and 21 bases lay outside the gene matches. This CDR3 has 21 amino acids. CDR3 sequence (DNA): TGTGCCAGCATTCTAATCCTCCCCGGGACTAGCGGCACCGTTAGCACAGATACGCAGTATTTT. It is translated as CASILILPGTSGTVSTDTQYF. Using reference TRBV2 and TRBJ2-3 for the parts outside the CDR3, the full variable domain is EPEVTQTPSHQVTQMGQEVILRCVPISNHLYFYWYRQILGQKVEFLVSFYNNEISEKSEIFDDQFSVERPDGSNFTLKIRSTKLEDSAMYFCASILILPGTSGTVSTDTQYFGPGTRLTVL.

The chain recombines TRBV7-3 with TRBJ2-2; a possible D gene is TRBD1 (6 bases). The V gene lost 2 bases and the J gene lost 1 base, with 11 bases spanning the gap. CDR3 length: 16 amino acids. Germline V gene lookup returns CDR1 SGHTA and CDR2 FQGTGA. The CDR3: CASSLLPGQNTGELFF. CDR3 DNA: TGTGCCAGCAGCTTATTACCGGGACAGAACACCGGGGAGCTGTTTTTT. Filled out from reference TRBV7-3 and TRBJ2-2, the complete variable domain reads GAGVSQTPSNKVTEKGKYVELRCDPISGHTALYWYRQSLGQGPEFLIYFQGTGAADDSGLPNDRFFAVRPEGSVSTLKIQRTERGDSAVYLCASSLLPGQNTGELFFGEGSRLTVL.

This clone showed up just once. The genes are TRBV6-5 and TRBJ1-1, with D unresolved. The V end was cut by 7 bases, the J end by 3 bases, with 12 bases between. The CDR3 spans 13 residues. Germline CDR1 is MNHEY and CDR2 is SVGAGI. In nucleotides, the CDR3 is TGTGCCAGCAAGAAATCGGAGGACACTGAAGCTTTCTTT. Its protein product is CASKKSEDTEAFF.

The chain combines TRBV25-1 with TRBJ1-2, with D tentatively TRBD1 (6 bases). V was shortened by 3 bases and J by 3 bases, with 8 bases between the two germline ends. This CDR3 region has 13 residues. CDR1 is MGHDK, CDR2 SYGVNS, per germline. The CDR3 protein is CASSEPGDYGYTF. CDR3 nucleotides: TGTGCCAGCAGTGAGCCAGGGGACTATGGCTACACCTTC.

The CDR3 region is CASSIGGSEAFF. CDR3 nucleotide sequence: TGTGCCAGTAGTATAGGGGGGAGTGAAGCTTTCTTT. The chain uses TRBV19 and TRBJ1-1; possible D gene TRBD1, 5 bases. V gave up 1 base and J gave up 7 bases, with 7 bases separating them. CDR3 length: 12 residues. CDR1 is LNHDA, CDR2 SQIVND, per germline (reference sequence). Based on the CDR3 plus reference TRBV19 and TRBJ1-1, the full variable domain is DGGITQSPKYLFRKEGQNVTLSCEQNLNHDAMYWYRQDPGQGLRLIYYSQIVNDFQKGDIAEGYSVSREKKESFPLTVTSAQKNPTAFYLCASSIGGSEAFFGQGTRLTVV.

The chain recombines TRBV30 with TRBJ2-3, with D perhaps TRBD2 (6 bases). V lost 3 bases, J lost 6 bases, and 16 bases lay in between. Germline V CDR1 and CDR2: GTSNPN, SVGIG (reference sequence). The CDR3 length is 14 residues. CDR3 loop: CAWSLGLATDTQYF. The CDR3 DNA follows: TGTGCCTGGAGCCTGGGTCTAGCGACGGATACGCAGTATTTT.